The following is a T cell receptor (beta chain) sequence with its context. This CDR3 is built from 15 residues. The germline V gene encodes CDR1 LNHDA and CDR2 SQIVND (reference sequence). V was pared by 6 bases and J by 6 bases, with 11 bases of the junction left unmatched. This entry is derived from a study of control samples from healthy donors and cancer patients. Produced via immunoSEQ multiplex PCR; TCRdb's table is partial and in-frame only. The data hold tens of thousands of clones, with more than 80% observed a single time. This chain links TRBV19 with TRBJ2-1, with 7 positions matching TRBD2. Sequenced material: PBMCs. This TCR derives from a woman aged 50 to 60 with lung cancer. This CDR3 is CASRVLAGEVNEQFF. The DNA of the CDR3 is TGTGCCAGTAGAGTACTGGCGGGGGAGGTCAATGAGCAGTTCTTC.